The source of this T cell receptor (beta chain) is a study of response to subunit inactivated influenza vaccine. Study-wide results and caveats: The authors suggested that few new T cells are recruited per seasonal influenza vaccination.

This clonotype occurred a few times. Antigen unknown. V lost 1 base and J 7 bases, leaving 19 bases between the germline ends. Germline CDR1 MGHRA, CDR2 YSYEKL. This CDR3 is 16 amino acids long. TCRdb recomputed calls from the RT-PCR reads with MiXCR, one row per CDR3 protein. The data contain hundreds of thousands of distinct CDR3 sequences, around 15% of them singletons. The clonotype originates from a man aged 50 or older who received an inactivated influenza vaccine. Sequenced material: PBMCs from blood, taken 14 days before vaccination. This chain connects TRBV4-1 to TRBJ2-5, with D perhaps assigned TRBD1 or TRBD2 (5 bases each). CDR3 residues: CASSQAPTSQGATQYF. CDR3 bases: TGCGCCAGCAGCCAAGCCCCTACTAGTCAGGGAGCGACCCAGTACTTC.